This T cell receptor (beta chain) was documented in a study of blood T cells in healthy people across ages. Germline V gives CDR1 ENHRY, CDR2 SYGVKD. There are 14 residues in the CDR3. Alongside a J-beta primer mix, a sample-barcoded 5' primer served in a second PCR lasting 7 to 11 cycles. TCRdb reanalysed the 5' RACE reads using MiXCR and keeps one entry per CDR3 protein. This sample has approximately 830,000 distinct CDR3 sequences, with around 68% found just once. This clonotype has only a few counts. This clonotype was sampled from a man under 40 in good health. The source material was blood. The gene calls are TRBV10-3 and TRBJ2-4, with 9 bases matching TRBD1. The DNA end favors TRBJ2-7, so the J call may be wrong. The CDR3 DNA sequence: TGTGCCATCAACCGGGACAGGGTGACCTACGAGCAGTACTTC. Amino acid sequence: CAINRDRVTYEQYF.